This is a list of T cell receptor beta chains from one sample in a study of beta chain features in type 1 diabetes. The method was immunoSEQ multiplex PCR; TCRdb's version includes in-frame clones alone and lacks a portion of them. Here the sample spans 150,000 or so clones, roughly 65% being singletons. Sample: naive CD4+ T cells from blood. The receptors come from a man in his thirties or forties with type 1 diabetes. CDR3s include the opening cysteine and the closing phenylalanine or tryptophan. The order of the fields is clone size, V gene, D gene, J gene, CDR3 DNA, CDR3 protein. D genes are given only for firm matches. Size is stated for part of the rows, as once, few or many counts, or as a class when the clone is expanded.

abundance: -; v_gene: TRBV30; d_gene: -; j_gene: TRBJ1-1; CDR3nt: TGTGCCTGGAGTCTCCTCGATGGGGGCACTGAAGCTTTCTTT; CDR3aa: CAWSLLDGGTEAFF
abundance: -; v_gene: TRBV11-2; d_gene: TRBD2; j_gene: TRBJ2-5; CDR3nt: TGTGCCAGCAGCTTAAGCGCTAGCGGGGGGCAAGAGACCCAGTACTTC; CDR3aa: CASSLSASGGQETQYF
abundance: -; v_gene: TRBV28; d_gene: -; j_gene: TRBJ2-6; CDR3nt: TGTGCCAGCAGTTTAGGGCCGTCTGGGGCCAACGTCCTGACTTTC; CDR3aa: CASSLGPSGANVLTF
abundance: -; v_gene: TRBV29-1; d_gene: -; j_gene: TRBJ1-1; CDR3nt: TGCAGCGTTTTCCTGAGTGGGCAGGGAGTCACTGAAGCTTTCTTT; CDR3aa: CSVFLSGQGVTEAFF
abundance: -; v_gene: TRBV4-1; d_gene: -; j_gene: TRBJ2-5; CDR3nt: TGCGCCAGCAGCCAGCCTACAGAGCCAGAGACCCAGTACTTC; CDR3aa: CASSQPTEPETQYF
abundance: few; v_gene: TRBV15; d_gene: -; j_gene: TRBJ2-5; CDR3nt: TGTGCCACCAGCAGAGTTCCGGGGCGAGGGACCCAGTACTTC; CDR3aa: CATSRVPGRGTQYF
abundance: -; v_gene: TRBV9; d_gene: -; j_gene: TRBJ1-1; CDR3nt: TGTGCCAGCAGCGTAGCCGTGAACACTGAAGCTTTCTTT; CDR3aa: CASSVAVNTEAFF
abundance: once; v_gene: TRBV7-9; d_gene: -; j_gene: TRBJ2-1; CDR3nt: TGTGCCAGCAGCTTAGCGAACATCCCAGGGGATAACGAGCAGTTCTTC; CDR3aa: CASSLANIPGDNEQFF
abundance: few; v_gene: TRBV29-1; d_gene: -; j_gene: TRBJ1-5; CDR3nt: TGCAGCGTTGCCCTTGACAGAGACAATCAGCCCCAGCATTTT; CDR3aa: CSVALDRDNQPQHF
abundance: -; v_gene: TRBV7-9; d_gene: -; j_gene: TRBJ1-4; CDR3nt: TGTGCCAGCAGCTCCGTCGGGACGGTAGAAAAACTGTTTTTT; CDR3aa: CASSSVGTVEKLFF
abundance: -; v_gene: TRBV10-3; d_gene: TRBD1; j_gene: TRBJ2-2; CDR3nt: TGTGCCATCAGTGAAAGGGGACAGGAGAACACCGGGGAGCTGTTTTTT; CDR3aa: CAISERGQENTGELFF
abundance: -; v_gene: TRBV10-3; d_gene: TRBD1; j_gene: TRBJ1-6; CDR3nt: TGTGCCATCAGTGGACAGGGTGTCGATACACCCCTGCACTTT; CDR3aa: CAISGQGVDTPLHF
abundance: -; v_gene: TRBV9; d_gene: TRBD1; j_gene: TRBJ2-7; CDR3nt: TGTGCCAGCAGCGCCGGGACAGGGTTGAGCGAGCAGTACTTC; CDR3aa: CASSAGTGLSEQYF
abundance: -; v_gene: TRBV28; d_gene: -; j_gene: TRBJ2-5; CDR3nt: TGTGCCAGCGGGAGACCGGGACCGGGGGCAGAGACCCAGTACTTC; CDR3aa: CASGRPGPGAETQYF
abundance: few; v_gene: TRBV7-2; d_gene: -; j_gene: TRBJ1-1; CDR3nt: TGTGCCAGCAGCTTAGAGGCGGGGGACACTGAAGCTTTCTTT; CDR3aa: CASSLEAGDTEAFF
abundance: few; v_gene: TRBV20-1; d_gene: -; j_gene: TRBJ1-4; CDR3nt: TGCAGTGCAGGGAGTGGTGAAAAACTGTTTTTT; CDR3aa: CSAGSGEKLFF
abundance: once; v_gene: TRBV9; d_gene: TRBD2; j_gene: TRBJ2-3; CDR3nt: TGTGCCAGCAGCCCCCACCTAGCGGGGGAGGTAACGCAGTATTTT; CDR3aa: CASSPHLAGEVTQYF
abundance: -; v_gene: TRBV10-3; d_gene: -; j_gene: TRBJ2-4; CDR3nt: TGTGCCATCAGTGACGGGCAAGCCAAAAACATTCAGTACTTC; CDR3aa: CAISDGQAKNIQYF
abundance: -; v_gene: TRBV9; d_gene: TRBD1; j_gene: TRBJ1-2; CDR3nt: TGTGCCAGCAGCGCACTGACAGGGGAAGGCTACACCTTC; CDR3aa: CASSALTGEGYTF
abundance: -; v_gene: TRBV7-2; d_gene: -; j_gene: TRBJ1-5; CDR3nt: TGTGCCAGCAGCTTCACAGGCCCCCATCAGCCCCAGCATTTT; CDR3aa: CASSFTGPHQPQHF
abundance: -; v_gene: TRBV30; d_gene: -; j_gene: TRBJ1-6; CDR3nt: TGTGCCTGGAGTGTACTTGACAGAAATTCACCCCTCCACTTT; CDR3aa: CAWSVLDRNSPLHF
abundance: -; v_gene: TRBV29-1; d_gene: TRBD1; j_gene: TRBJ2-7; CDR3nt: TGCAGCGTTGATAACAGGGGGCTGGACGAGCAGTACTTC; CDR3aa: CSVDNRGLDEQYF
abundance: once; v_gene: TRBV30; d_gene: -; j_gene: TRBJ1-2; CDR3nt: TGTGCCTGGACCATACAGGCGACCTATGGCTACACCTTC; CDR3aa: CAWTIQATYGYTF
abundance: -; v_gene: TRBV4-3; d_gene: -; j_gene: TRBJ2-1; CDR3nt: TGCGCCAGCAGCCAAGAGCAGGGAAATGAGCAGTTCTTC; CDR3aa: CASSQEQGNEQFF
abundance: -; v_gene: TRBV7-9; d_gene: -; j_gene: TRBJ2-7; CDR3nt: TGTGCCAGCAGCTTAGTAGACAGGTCCATCAACGAGCAGTACTTC; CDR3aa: CASSLVDRSINEQYF
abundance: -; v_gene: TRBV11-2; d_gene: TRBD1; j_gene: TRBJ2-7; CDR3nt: TGTGCCAGCAGCCTTTTCCGGACAGGTCTTAGGGCCTACGAGCAGTACTTC; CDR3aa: CASSLFRTGLRAYEQYF
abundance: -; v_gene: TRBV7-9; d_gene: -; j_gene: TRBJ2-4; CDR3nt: TGTGCCAGCAGCCCTGGACTAGCCAAAAACATTCAGTACTTC; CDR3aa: CASSPGLAKNIQYF
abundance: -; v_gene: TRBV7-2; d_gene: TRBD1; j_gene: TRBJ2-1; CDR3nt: TGTGCCAGCAGTCCGACAGGGGGATTCAATGAGCAGTTCTTC; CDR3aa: CASSPTGGFNEQFF
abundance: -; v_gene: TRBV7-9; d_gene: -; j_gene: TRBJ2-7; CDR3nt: TGTGCCAGCAGCCCTTTGGGCAGGGAGAACTCCTACGAGCAGTACTTC; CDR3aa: CASSPLGRENSYEQYF
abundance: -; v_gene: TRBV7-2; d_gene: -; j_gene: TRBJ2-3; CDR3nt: TGTGCCAGCAGCTCTCCACCACGGGGGCCCCCTACAGATACGCAGTATTTT; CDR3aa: CASSSPPRGPPTDTQYF
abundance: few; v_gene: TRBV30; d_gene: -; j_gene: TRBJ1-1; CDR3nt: TGTGCCTGGAGTGTACGGAGGGAAAGCACTGAAGCTTTCTTT; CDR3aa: CAWSVRRESTEAFF
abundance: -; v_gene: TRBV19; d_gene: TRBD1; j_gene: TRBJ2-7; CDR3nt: TGTGCCAGTAGTCCTAGGACAGGCGGTTCCTACGAGCAGTACTTC; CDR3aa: CASSPRTGGSYEQYF
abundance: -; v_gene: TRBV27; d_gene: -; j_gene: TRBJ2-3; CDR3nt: TGTGCCAGCAGTCGCAGGGGAGATACGCAGTATTTT; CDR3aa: CASSRRGDTQYF
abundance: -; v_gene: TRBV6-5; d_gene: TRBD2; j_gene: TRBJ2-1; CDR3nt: TGTGCCAGCAGTTCCCGACTAGCAGATACCTACAATGAGCAGTTCTTC; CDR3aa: CASSSRLADTYNEQFF
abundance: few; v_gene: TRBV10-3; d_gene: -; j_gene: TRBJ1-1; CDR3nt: TGTGCCATCAGTGGACAGAACACTGAAGCTTTCTTT; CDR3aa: CAISGQNTEAFF
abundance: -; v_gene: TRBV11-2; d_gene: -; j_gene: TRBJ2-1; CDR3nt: TGTGCCAGCAGCATTGGGACTCAACAGTTCTTC; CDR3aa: CASSIGTQQFF
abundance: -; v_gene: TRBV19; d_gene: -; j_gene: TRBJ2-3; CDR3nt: TGTGCCAGTAGTGCCGGGGAGCGGCGAAGCACAGATACGCAGTATTTT; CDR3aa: CASSAGERRSTDTQYF
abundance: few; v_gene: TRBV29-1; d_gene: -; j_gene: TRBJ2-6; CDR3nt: TGCAGCTTTACAGGGCTAACAGGGGCCAACGTCCTGACTTTC; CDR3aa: CSFTGLTGANVLTF
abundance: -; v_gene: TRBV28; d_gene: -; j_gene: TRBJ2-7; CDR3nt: TGTGCCAGCAGTTTCGGCACAGGGCGCGAGCAGTACTTC; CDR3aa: CASSFGTGREQYF
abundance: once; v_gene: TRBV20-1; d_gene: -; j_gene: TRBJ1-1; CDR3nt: TGCAGTGCCGCCCCGAACACTGAAGCTTTCTTT; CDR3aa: CSAAPNTEAFF
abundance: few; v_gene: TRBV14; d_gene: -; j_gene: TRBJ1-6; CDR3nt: TGTGCCAGCAGCCCCCTCTGGAGGGGGGCTTCACCCCTCCACTTT; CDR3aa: CASSPLWRGASPLHF
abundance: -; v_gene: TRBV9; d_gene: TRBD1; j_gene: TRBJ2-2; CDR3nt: TGTGCCAGCAGCCGGGACAGGGACACCGGGGAGCTGTTTTTT; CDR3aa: CASSRDRDTGELFF
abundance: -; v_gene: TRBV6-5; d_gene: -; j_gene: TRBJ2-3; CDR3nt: TGTGCCAGCAGTTATAAGCGCTCGGGCACAGATACGCAGTATTTT; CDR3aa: CASSYKRSGTDTQYF
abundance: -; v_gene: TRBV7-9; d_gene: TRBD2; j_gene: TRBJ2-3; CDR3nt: TGTGCCAGCAGCTTTCTAGCGGGGTCCACAGATACGCAGTATTTT; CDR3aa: CASSFLAGSTDTQYF
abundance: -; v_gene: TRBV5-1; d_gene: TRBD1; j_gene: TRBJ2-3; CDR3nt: TGCGCCAGCAGCCCTCCGGGACAGGGCACAGATACGCAGTATTTT; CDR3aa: CASSPPGQGTDTQYF
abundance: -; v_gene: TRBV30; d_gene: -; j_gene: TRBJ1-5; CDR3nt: TGTGCCTGGAGTACGGGGGCAGGAGCACATCAGCCCCAGCATTTT; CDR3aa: CAWSTGAGAHQPQHF
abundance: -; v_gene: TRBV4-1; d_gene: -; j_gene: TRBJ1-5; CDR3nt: TGCGCCAGCAGCCATTCCCTCAGGGGAAATCAGCCCCAGCATTTT; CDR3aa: CASSHSLRGNQPQHF
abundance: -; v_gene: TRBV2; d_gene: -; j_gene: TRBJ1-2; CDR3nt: TGTGCCAGTCAGCAGGAGAGCTATGGCTACACCTTC; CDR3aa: CASQQESYGYTF
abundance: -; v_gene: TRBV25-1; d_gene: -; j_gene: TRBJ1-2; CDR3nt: TGTGCCAGCAGGGCACAAACAGGGTCTGGCTACACCTTC; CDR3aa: CASRAQTGSGYTF
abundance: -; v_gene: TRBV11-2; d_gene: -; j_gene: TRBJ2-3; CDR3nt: TGTGCCAGCAGCTTCGTCGGGGGCGGCACAGATACGCAGTATTTT; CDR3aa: CASSFVGGGTDTQYF
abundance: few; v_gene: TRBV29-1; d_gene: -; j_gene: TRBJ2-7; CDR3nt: TGCAGCTCGGCTGAGAAAGGCGAGCAGTACTTC; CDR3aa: CSSAEKGEQYF
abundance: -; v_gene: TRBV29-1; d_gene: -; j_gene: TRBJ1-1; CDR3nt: TGCAGCGTTGTCCCAGGGCCGAACACTGAAGCTTTCTTT; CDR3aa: CSVVPGPNTEAFF
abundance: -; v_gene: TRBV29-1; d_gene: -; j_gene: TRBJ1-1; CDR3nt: TGCAGCGCCCAGGGGCTCACTGAAGCTTTCTTT; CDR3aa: CSAQGLTEAFF
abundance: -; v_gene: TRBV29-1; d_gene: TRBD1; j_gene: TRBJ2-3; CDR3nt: TGCAGCGTGCAAAACAGGGGTGGCACAGATACGCAGTATTTT; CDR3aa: CSVQNRGGTDTQYF
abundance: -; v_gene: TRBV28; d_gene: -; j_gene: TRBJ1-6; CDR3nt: TGTGCCAGCAGTCGCGACAGCCTACCCCTCCACTTT; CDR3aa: CASSRDSLPLHF
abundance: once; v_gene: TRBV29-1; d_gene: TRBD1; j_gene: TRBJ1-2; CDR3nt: TGCAGCGTCCTGACAGGGGGAGACTATGGCTACACCTTC; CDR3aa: CSVLTGGDYGYTF
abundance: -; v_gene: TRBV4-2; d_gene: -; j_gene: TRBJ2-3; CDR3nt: TGTGCCAGCAGCCAAGTCGTGACAGGCACAGATACGCAGTATTTT; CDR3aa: CASSQVVTGTDTQYF
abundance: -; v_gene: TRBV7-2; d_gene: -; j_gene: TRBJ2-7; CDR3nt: TGTGCCAGCAGCTATGGCCCAGGCTCCTACGAGCAGTACTTC; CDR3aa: CASSYGPGSYEQYF
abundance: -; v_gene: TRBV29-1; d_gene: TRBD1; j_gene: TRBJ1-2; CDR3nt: TGCAGCGTCGAGGACAGGGAGGTTAGTGGCTACACCTTC; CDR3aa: CSVEDREVSGYTF